This T cell receptor beta chain is drawn from a study of T cells in women clearing cervical HPV infection. In the study overall: Case blood was drawn when the lesion was first found; control blood after infection became undetectable. Cases' blood sampling followed lesion detection by median approximately 150 days (90 to 200).

Whole-study findings and limits: Controls had more TRBV6-7 (approximately 0.16%) than cases (roughly 0.11%). CIN3+ cases had significantly higher TCR richness than controls; evenness did not differ.

CDR3 length equals 13 residues. Per the germline V gene, CDR1 is SEHNR and CDR2 is FQNEAQ (reference sequence). Trimming stripped 2 bases from V and 3 bases from J, with 8 bases between. Assay used: immunoSEQ multiplex PCR; TCRdb lists only in-frame clones, some missing. This listing includes tens of thousands of clones. On this clone: Antigen unknown. Read coverage stops 3 residues before the CDR3 terminus; the germline J gene supplies the remainder.

The chain uses TRBV7-9 and TRBJ2-7, with D hard to call. The sequence was collected from a woman aged 18 to 69 with a cervical HPV16 infection that either progressed to CIN3+ or cleared (not recorded which). The source material was blood buffy coat. CDR3 protein: CASSLPASYEQYF. CDR3 DNA, as far as it was read: TGTGCCAGCAGCTTACCCGCTAGCTACGAG.